Below are 32 T cell receptor beta chains sequenced from a single sample in a study of blood T cell repertoires in COVID-19. Profiled with immunoSEQ multiplex PCR; TCRdb holds only in-frame clones, not every one. The sample has some 300,000 clones, around 90% seen once. The source material was peripheral blood. The source of these receptors is a woman aged 40 to 50 with COVID-19, enrolled during active disease.

The chain carries TRBV3-1 (or the pseudogene TRBV3-2) and TRBJ1-1, with a possible D match to TRBD1 (5 bases). The length of the CDR3 is 12 residues. Germline V CDR1 and CDR2: LGHDT, YNNKEL (reference sequence). Deletions cut 3 bases from V and 7 bases from J, with 9 bases between. The CDR3 spells CASSHPQGEAFF. DNA for the CDR3: TGTGCCAGCAGCCACCCGCAGGGTGAAGCTTTCTTT.

The rearrangement uses TRBV27 and TRBJ2-6; tentative D call: TRBD2 (5 bases). Trimming removed 2 bases at V and 4 bases at J, with 9 bases between. The V gene's germline CDR1 is MNHEY and CDR2 SMNVEV (reference sequence). This CDR3 contains 15 residues. The CDR3 loop reads CASSLTGYGANVLTF. CDR3 DNA: TGTGCCAGCAGTTTAACGGGGTACGGGGCCAACGTCCTGACTTTC.

The chain employs TRBV7-2 and TRBJ1-1; D unclear. Germline V gene sequence: CDR1 SGHTA, CDR2 FQGNSA. V lost 1 base and J 6 bases, leaving 9 bases between the germline ends. The CDR3 length is 13 residues. CDR3 DNA: TGTGCCAGCAGCTTAGAGCGTTCCGCTGAAGCTTTCTTT. It is translated as CASSLERSAEAFF.

The chain carries TRBV27 and TRBJ2-2; TRBD2 matches 12 bases. The CDR3 is 16 amino acids. J lost 3 bases, V lost 3 bases, and 2 bases had no gene match. CDR1 is MNHEY and CDR2 is SMNVEV in the germline V gene (reference sequence). In DNA form, the CDR3 reads TGTGCCAGCAGTTTGACTAGCGGGGGCTACACCGGGGAGCTGTTTTTT. Protein: CASSLTSGGYTGELFF.

V and J are TRBV10-3 and TRBJ1-2; tentatively, D is TRBD1 (5 bases). CDR1 and CDR2 from the germline V gene are ENHRY and SYGVKD. V lost 6 bases and J lost 6, with 17 bases in between. The CDR3 has 14 residues. The CDR3 loop reads CAISQPAGGNGYTF. The CDR3 region has the DNA TGTGCCATCAGCCAACCTGCCGGGGGAAATGGCTACACCTTC.

The rearrangement links TRBV6-5 to TRBJ1-6; D is unresolved. The CDR3 sequence is 15 residues long. The V gene's germline CDR1 is MNHEY and CDR2 SVGAGI. Between the trimmed V and J ends, which lost 11 bases and 0 bases, there was a span of 14 bases. CDR3 residues: CAVRGGSSYNSPLHF. CDR3 nucleotides: TGTGCCGTTCGGGGAGGGAGCTCCTATAATTCACCCCTCCACTTT.

The rearrangement joins TRBV4-3 to TRBJ1-5, with D possibly TRBD1 on 5 matching bases. CDR1 LGHNA and CDR2 YSLEER come from the germline V gene. The CDR3 spans 16 residues. Deletions cut 0 bases from V and 1 base from J, with 10 bases between. The CDR3 DNA follows: TGCGCCAGCAGCCAAGATCGGGGGGTGAGCAATCAGCCCCAGCATTTT. Encoded protein: CASSQDRGVSNQPQHF.

V gene TRBV10-3 combines with J gene TRBJ1-2; TRBD1 matches at 7 bases. V lost 6 bases, J lost 4 bases, and 17 bases stayed unmatched. Germline-derived CDR1 and CDR2 are ENHRY and SYGVKD. CDR3 length: 17 amino acids. CDR3 sequence (DNA): TGTGCCATCAGAAGCGCTAGTACAGGGGCCGATGGCTATGGCTACACCTTC. As protein: CAIRSASTGADGYGYTF.

This clone was recorded once. J is TRBJ1-6 and V is TRBV7-9, with D perhaps TRBD1 (6 bases). The CDR3 extends over 15 amino acids. Germline V CDR1 and CDR2: SEHNR, FQNEAQ (reference sequence). V lost 2 bases to trimming and J lost 10 bases, with 15 bases between them. This CDR3 reads CASSLRGNVESPLHF. Here the CDR3 DNA reads TGTGCCAGCAGCTTAAGGGGGAACGTTGAATCACCCCTCCACTTT.

This chain links TRBV11-2 with TRBJ1-6; D not certain. Germline V gene lookup returns CDR1 SGHAT and CDR2 FQNNGV. This CDR3 comprises 14 residues. V was shortened by 6 bases and J by 10 bases, with 16 bases between the two germline ends. Here the CDR3 DNA reads TGTGCCAGCAGGCCTTCAGGCGCTACCTCACCCCTCCACTTT. As protein: CASRPSGATSPLHF.

The V gene is TRBV28, the J gene TRBJ1-2, with 8 nucleotides matching TRBD1. The germline V gene encodes CDR1 MDHEN and CDR2 SYDVKM. The CDR3 length is 14 residues. Trimming cost V 2 bases and J 5 bases; bases outside gene matches: 4. The CDR3 nucleotides read TGTGCCAGCAGTTTAGACAGGGGATTGTATGGCTACACCTTC. Translated, it gives CASSLDRGLYGYTF.

The chain combines TRBV5-1 with TRBJ1-1; possible D gene TRBD1, 5 bases. The V and J ends lost 4 bases and 4 bases respectively, with 17 bases between them. This CDR3 is built from 15 residues. Germline V CDR1 and CDR2: SGHRS, YFSETQ. The DNA of the CDR3 is TGCGCCAGCAGCAGAGAACTCCGGGACTCCACTGAAGCTTTCTTT. It codes for CASSRELRDSTEAFF.

This clone was observed once. J is TRBJ1-1 and V is TRBV28; possible D gene TRBD1, 6 bases. There are 13 residues in the CDR3. Germline V gene lookup returns CDR1 MDHEN and CDR2 SYDVKM. The ends were cut back, 8 bases at V and 9 bases at J, with 19 bases in the middle. This CDR3 reads CASETGVGLKAFF. CDR3 nucleotide sequence: TGTGCCAGCGAGACAGGAGTCGGCCTGAAAGCTTTCTTT.

The chain links TRBV5-1 to TRBJ1-2; a possible D gene is TRBD1 (5 bases). Looked up from germline, CDR1 is SGHRS and CDR2 is YFSETQ. The V end was cut by 0 bases, the J end by 0 bases, with 18 bases between. There are 18 residues in the CDR3. The CDR3 DNA reads as TGCGCCAGCAGCTTGGGGCCCTCCGGGGGTGCAACTAACTATGGCTACACCTTC. Protein: CASSLGPSGGATNYGYTF.

The chain links TRBV6-5 to TRBJ2-7, with D possibly matching TRBD2 (6 bases). The germline CDR1 and CDR2 sequences are MNHEY and SVGAGI. The ends were cut back, 7 bases at V and 0 bases at J, with 13 bases in the middle. This CDR3 comprises 14 residues. CDR3 DNA: TGTGCCAGCAACACGGGGGTCTTCTCCTACGAGCAGTACTTC. Translated: CASNTGVFSYEQYF.

This chain connects TRBV28 to TRBJ1-5; 7 bases line up with TRBD1. Germline assignment: CDR1 MDHEN and CDR2 SYDVKM. Trimming cost V 3 bases and J 3 bases; bases outside gene matches: 5. This CDR3 spans 15 amino acids. The CDR3, as DNA: TGTGCCAGCAGTTTGACAGGGAGGCTCAATCAGCCCCAGCATTTT. Its protein is CASSLTGRLNQPQHF.

The gene calls are TRBV24-1 and TRBJ1-2; 8 nucleotides match TRBD1. This CDR3 has 13 amino acids. CDR1 is KGHDR, CDR2 SFDVKD, per germline. With 5 bases clipped from V and 6 bases from J, the junction kept 4 bases outside the gene matches. CDR3 sequence reads: CATSGVRGHGYTF. As DNA, the CDR3 is TGTGCCACCAGTGGAGTCAGGGGGCATGGCTACACCTTC.

In its sample, this clone was seen once. In DNA form, the CDR3 reads TGTGCCACCAGCAGAGGACCAACAGGGGCCTCTGGAAACACCATATATTTT. It yields the protein CATSRGPTGASGNTIYF. The chain recombines TRBV15 with TRBJ1-3; 7 bases map to TRBD1. Trimming took 1 base from V and 0 from J; bases not matched to a gene: 6. CDR3 size: 17 residues. CDR1 LNHNV and CDR2 YYDKDF come from the germline V gene (reference sequence).

The chain joins TRBV2 to TRBJ2-3; D is unclear. V lost 3 bases and J lost 6, with 4 bases in between. CDR3 length equals 11 residues. Germline assignment: CDR1 SNHLY and CDR2 FYNNEI. The CDR3 spells CASSDPDTQYF. The CDR3 coding sequence is TGTGCCAGCAGTGACCCGGATACGCAGTATTTT.

This chain uses TRBV5-6 with TRBJ1-4, with a possible D match to TRBD1 (5 bases). V lost 0 bases to trimming and J lost 10 bases, with 10 bases between them. The germline V gene encodes CDR1 SGHDT and CDR2 YYEEEE. The CDR3 has 13 residues. The CDR3 here is CASSLEGRGKLFF. The CDR3 nucleotides are TGTGCCAGCAGCTTGGAGGGTAGGGGAAAACTGTTTTTT.

The chain is built from TRBV5-1 and TRBJ2-5; D possibly corresponds to TRBD1 (6 bases). Trimming left V 6 bases short and J 5 bases short, with 20 bases between. Germline CDR1 SGHRS, CDR2 YFSETQ. The CDR3 loop spans 15 amino acids. CDR3: CASNQGTGLGETQYF. The CDR3 DNA is TGCGCCAGCAACCAGGGAACAGGGTTGGGTGAGACCCAGTACTTC.

The chain joins TRBV2 to TRBJ1-2, with D hard to call. V lost 3 bases and J lost 1, with 9 bases in between. The CDR3 runs 14 residues. Germline loops: CDR1 SNHLY, CDR2 FYNNEI. The CDR3 region has the DNA TGTGCCAGCAGTGATGGCAACAATAACTATGGCTACACCTTC. Protein product: CASSDGNNNYGYTF.

The chain couples TRBV5-4 to TRBJ2-7; D remains unclear. The germline gives CDR1 SGHNT, CDR2 YYREEE (reference sequence). V lost 4 bases and J 0 bases, leaving 8 bases between the germline ends. This CDR3 contains 13 residues. This CDR3 reads CASSQKSSYEQYF. CDR3 coding DNA: TGTGCCAGCAGCCAAAAGAGCTCCTACGAGCAGTACTTC.

The chain is built from TRBV4-3 and TRBJ1-2; D gene uncertain. Germline V gene lookup returns CDR1 LGHNA and CDR2 YSLEER. The CDR3 extends over 16 amino acids. V was pared by 4 bases and J by 1 base, with 16 bases between. The CDR3 nucleotides read TGCGCCAGCAGCCCCACTCCAGGCGAATTTAACTATGGCTACACCTTC. As protein: CASSPTPGEFNYGYTF.

The rearrangement joins TRBV7-9 to TRBJ2-1; 9 positions match TRBD2. Germline assignment: CDR1 SEHNR and CDR2 FQNEAQ (reference sequence). V was clipped by 10 bases and J by 8 bases; unmatched bases: 21. The CDR3 contains 17 residues. CDR3 loop: CAKSPAGGRGGQDEQFF. Here the CDR3 DNA reads TGTGCCAAGTCGCCTGCGGGGGGGCGTGGTGGGCAGGATGAGCAGTTCTTC. The complete variable domain, with remaining parts taken from reference TRBV7-9 and TRBJ2-1, reads DTGVSQNPRHKITKRGQNVTFRCDPISEHNRLYWYRQTLGQGPEFLTYFQNEAQLEKSRLLSDRFSAERPKGSFSTLEIQRTEQGDSAMYLCAKSPAGGRGGQDEQFFGPGTRLTVL.

This clone turned up a few times. The chain links TRBV23-1 to TRBJ1-3; no reliable D call. Being an ORF, TRBV23-1 has a function that is uncertain. The CDR3 sequence is 11 residues long. Trimming took 9 bases from V and 2 from J, leaving 5 bases between them. The CDR3 DNA reads TGCGCCAGGGAGGCTGGAAACACCATATATTTT. Translated: CAREAGNTIYF.

This chain connects TRBV28 to TRBJ2-5; 7 bases align to TRBD1. In germline, CDR1 is MDHEN, CDR2 SYDVKM. The CDR3 totals 16 residues. Germline trimming cut 4 bases from V and 2 bases from J; bases unmatched to any gene: 10. The CDR3 sequence: CASSSVGRQGQETQYF. CDR3 coding DNA: TGTGCCAGCAGTTCGGTGGGACGACAGGGTCAAGAGACCCAGTACTTC. The complete variable domain, with remaining parts taken from reference TRBV28 and TRBJ2-5, reads DVKVTQSSRYLVKRTGEKVFLECVQDMDHENMFWYRQDPGLGLRLIYFSYDVKMKEKGDIPEGYSVSREKKERFSLILESASTNQTSMYLCASSSVGRQGQETQYFGPGTRLLVL.

The V gene is TRBV18, the J gene TRBJ1-1; TRBD1 agrees at 7 bases. The ends lost 2 bases at V and 2 bases at J; junction bases unmatched: 5. In germline, CDR1 is KGHSH, CDR2 LQKENI. CDR3 length equals 15 residues. The DNA of the CDR3 is TGTGCCAGCTCACCAGATGACAGGGTAAACACTGAAGCTTTCTTT. This encodes CASSPDDRVNTEAFF.

This CDR3 reads CASSLGQSNQPQHF. The CDR3 DNA is TGTGCCAGCAGCTTGGGGCAGTCGAATCAGCCCCAGCATTTT. The J gene is TRBJ1-5, the V gene TRBV5-5; D is undetermined. CDR1 is SGHKS, CDR2 YYEKEE, per germline (reference sequence). This CDR3 spans 14 amino acids. The V end lost 0 bases, the J end lost 4 bases, and 8 bases lay between the germline ends.

The chain couples TRBV4-1 to TRBJ2-7, with a weak D call TRBD2 (6 bases). Per the germline V gene, CDR1 is MGHRA and CDR2 is YSYEKL. This CDR3 region has 15 residues. The V end was cut by 1 base, the J end by 3 bases, with 13 bases between. CDR3 amino acids: CASSQVGGSGYEQYF. The CDR3 coding sequence is TGCGCCAGCAGCCAAGTCGGGGGTAGTGGCTACGAGCAGTACTTC.

CDR3 residues: CASSYGQITEAFF. DNA of the CDR3: TGTGCCAGCAGTTATGGGCAGATCACTGAAGCTTTCTTT. V usage is TRBV12-3 or TRBV12-4 and J usage is TRBJ1-1, with no clear D. The ends were cut back, 4 bases at V and 4 bases at J, with 10 bases in the middle. The CDR3 covers 13 residues.

The chain couples TRBV11-2 to TRBJ1-2; 8 bases line up with TRBD1. This CDR3 region has 15 residues. J lost 7 bases, V lost 5 bases, and 12 bases had no gene match. CDR1 is SGHAT, CDR2 FQNNGV, per germline. The CDR3 bases are TGTGCCAGCAGCCGGGTGGCCGGACAGGGATTTGGCTACACCTTC. Encoded protein: CASSRVAGQGFGYTF.